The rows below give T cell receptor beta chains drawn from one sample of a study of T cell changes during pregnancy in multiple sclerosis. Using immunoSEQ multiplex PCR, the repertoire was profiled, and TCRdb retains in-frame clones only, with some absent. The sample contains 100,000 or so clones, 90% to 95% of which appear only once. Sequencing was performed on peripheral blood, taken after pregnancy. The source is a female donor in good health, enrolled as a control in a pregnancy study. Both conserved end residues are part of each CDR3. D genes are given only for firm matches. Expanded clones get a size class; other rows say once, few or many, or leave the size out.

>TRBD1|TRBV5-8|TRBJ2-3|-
TGTGCCAGCAGCTTCCGGGACAGGCCGGCGCAGGATACGCAGTATTTT
CASSFRDRPAQDTQYF
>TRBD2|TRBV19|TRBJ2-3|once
TGTGCCAGTAGTATGAGCGGGATCACAGATACGCAGTATTTT
CASSMSGITDTQYF
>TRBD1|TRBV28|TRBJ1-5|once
TGTGCCAGCAGTCGACAGGGATCTTTTAATCAGCCCCAGCATTTT
CASSRQGSFNQPQHF
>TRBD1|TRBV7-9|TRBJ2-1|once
TGTGCCAGCAGCTGGACAGGCTACAATGAGCAGTTCTTC
CASSWTGYNEQFF
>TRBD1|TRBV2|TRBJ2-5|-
TGTGCCAGCAGTGGAAGGGACAGGGGCCCCCAAGAGACCCAGTACTTC
CASSGRDRGPQETQYF
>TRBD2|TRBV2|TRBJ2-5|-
TGTGCCAGCAGGGTAGCGGGAGGCCGGGTGGAGACCCAGTACTTC
CASRVAGGRVETQYF
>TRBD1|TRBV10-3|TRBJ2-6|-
TGTGCCATCAGTACAGGGGGCCCCTCTGGGGCCAACGTCCTGACTTTC
CAISTGGPSGANVLTF
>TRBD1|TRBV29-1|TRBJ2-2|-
TGCAGCGGGGGGGACAGGGGGCTCGGGGAGCTGTTTTTT
CSGGDRGLGELFF
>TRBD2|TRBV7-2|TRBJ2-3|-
TGTGCCAGCAGCCCACGGGGACTAGCGGGAAGGGCGGATACGCAGTATTTT
CASSPRGLAGRADTQYF
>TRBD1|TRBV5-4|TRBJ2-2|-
TGTGCCAGCAGCGCTCCAGGGGGCGCTTGGTCCGGGGAGCTGTTTTTT
CASSAPGGAWSGELFF
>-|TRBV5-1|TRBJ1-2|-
TGCGCCAGCAGCTGGGGCGGCTCTAACTATGGCTACACCTTC
CASSWGGSNYGYTF
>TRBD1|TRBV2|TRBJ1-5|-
TGTGCCAGCAGGGACAGGGATGTGAGGAATCAGCCCCAGCATTTT
CASRDRDVRNQPQHF
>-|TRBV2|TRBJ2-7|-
TGTGCCAGCAGTGACAGGGCCGCCTACGAGCAGTACTTC
CASSDRAAYEQYF
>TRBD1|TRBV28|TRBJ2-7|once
TGTGCCAGCAGCCTCGGGACAGTATACGAGCAGTACTTC
CASSLGTVYEQYF
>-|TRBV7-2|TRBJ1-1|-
TGTGCCAGCAGCCCCAGGAATATGAACACTGAAGCTTTCTTT
CASSPRNMNTEAFF
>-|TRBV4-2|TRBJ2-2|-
TGTGCCAGCAGCCAAGACGGTACGGGAACTATCACCGGGGAGCTGTTTTTT
CASSQDGTGTITGELFF
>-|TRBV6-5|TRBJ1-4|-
TGTGCCAGCAACGGAGGGTATGAAAAACTGTTTTTT
CASNGGYEKLFF
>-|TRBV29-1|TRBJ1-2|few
TGCAGGCCACCCCCGGGTGAGGCTTACACCTTC
CRPPPGEAYTF
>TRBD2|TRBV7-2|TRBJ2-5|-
TGTGCCAGCAGCTTGGGACTAGAAGAGACCCAGTACTTC
CASSLGLEETQYF
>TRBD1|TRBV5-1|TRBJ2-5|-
TGCGCCAGCAGCAGGTACAGGGGGCCTGAAGAGACCCAGTACTTC
CASSRYRGPEETQYF
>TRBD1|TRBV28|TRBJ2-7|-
TGTGCCAGCAGTTTACCTCAGGGGGCTAACTACGAGCAGTACTTC
CASSLPQGANYEQYF
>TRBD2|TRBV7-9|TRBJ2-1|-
TGTGCCAGCAGCTTGAGGACTAGCGTGTACTACAATGAGCAGTTCTTC
CASSLRTSVYYNEQFF